This is a list of T cell receptor beta chains from one sample in a study of blood T cell repertoires in COVID-19. Repertoires were generated with immunoSEQ multiplex PCR, while TCRdb's copy carries only in-frame clones and drops some. The data contain 250,000 to 300,000 clones, roughly nine tenths of them singletons. Sequencing was performed on peripheral blood. These receptors came from a man aged 50-60 years with acute or convalescent COVID-19. Each CDR3 is given with its conserved first and last residue. Each record gives: CDR3 protein, CDR3 DNA, V gene, clone size, D gene, J gene. D genes are given only for firm matches. Only some rows state a clone size, as once, few, many or a class for expanded clones.

cdr3_aa: CASPHGTRPGDRGLHEQFF
cdr3_nt: TGTGCCAGCCCCCATGGGACTCGACCGGGGGACAGGGGCCTCCATGAGCAGTTCTTC
v_call: TRBV21-1
clone_size: once
d_call: -
j_call: TRBJ2-1

cdr3_aa: CASTQTWSSYNSPLHF
cdr3_nt: TGTGCCAGTACGCAGACTTGGAGCTCCTATAATTCACCCCTCCACTTT
v_call: TRBV19
clone_size: few
d_call: -
j_call: TRBJ1-6

cdr3_aa: CAWSWVGDRGSEQYF
cdr3_nt: TGTGCCTGGAGCTGGGTCGGGGACAGGGGATCAGAGCAGTACTTC
v_call: TRBV30
clone_size: -
d_call: TRBD1
j_call: TRBJ2-7

cdr3_aa: CASSQDEWGGRTEAFF
cdr3_nt: TGCGCCAGCAGCCAAGATGAGTGGGGGGGCCGCACTGAAGCTTTCTTT
v_call: TRBV4-1
clone_size: -
d_call: -
j_call: TRBJ1-1

cdr3_aa: CASSRLAGASYNEQFF
cdr3_nt: TGCGCCAGCAGCCGGCTAGCGGGGGCTTCCTACAATGAGCAGTTCTTC
v_call: TRBV5-1
clone_size: -
d_call: TRBD2
j_call: TRBJ2-1

cdr3_aa: CASSPQGARFMNTEAFF
cdr3_nt: TGTGCCAGCAGTCCACAGGGGGCAAGGTTTATGAACACTGAAGCTTTCTTT
v_call: TRBV2
clone_size: -
d_call: TRBD1
j_call: TRBJ1-1

cdr3_aa: CASRPPGGTEAFF
cdr3_nt: TGTGCCAGCCGCCCACCGGGGGGTACTGAAGCTTTCTTT
v_call: TRBV12-3/TRBV12-4
clone_size: -
d_call: -
j_call: TRBJ1-1

cdr3_aa: CASSQNPTGGNTIYF
cdr3_nt: TGCGCCAGCAGCCAAAATCCAACGGGTGGAAACACCATATATTTT
v_call: TRBV4-1
clone_size: -
d_call: -
j_call: TRBJ1-3

cdr3_aa: CASSLNALGTGELFF
cdr3_nt: TGTGCCAGCAGTTTAAATGCCCTAGGCACCGGGGAGCTGTTTTTT
v_call: TRBV27
clone_size: -
d_call: -
j_call: TRBJ2-2

cdr3_aa: CASSLELAGGQDTQYF
cdr3_nt: TGCGCCAGCAGCTTGGAACTAGCGGGGGGGCAGGATACGCAGTATTTT
v_call: TRBV5-1
clone_size: -
d_call: TRBD2
j_call: TRBJ2-3

cdr3_aa: CSARDSGANVLTF
cdr3_nt: TGCAGCGCTCGAGACTCTGGGGCCAACGTCCTGACTTTC
v_call: TRBV29-1
clone_size: -
d_call: -
j_call: TRBJ2-6

cdr3_aa: CASSPRLIGGQIDTQYF
cdr3_nt: TGTGCCAGCAGCCCCCGGTTGATCGGGGGGCAGATAGATACGCAGTATTTT
v_call: TRBV7-8
clone_size: -
d_call: -
j_call: TRBJ2-3

cdr3_aa: CASSTRGYGYTF
cdr3_nt: TGTGCCAGCAGCACGAGAGGATATGGCTACACCTTC
v_call: TRBV5-4
clone_size: -
d_call: -
j_call: TRBJ1-2

cdr3_aa: CASTGQRATYEQYF
cdr3_nt: TGTGCCAGCACCGGACAACGGGCAACCTACGAGCAGTACTTC
v_call: TRBV2
clone_size: -
d_call: -
j_call: TRBJ2-7

cdr3_aa: CASSLAGGGGDTQYF
cdr3_nt: TGTGCCAGCAGTTTAGCGGGGGGCGGAGGAGATACGCAGTATTTT
v_call: TRBV2
clone_size: -
d_call: TRBD2
j_call: TRBJ2-3

cdr3_aa: CASSQGQSSYEQYF
cdr3_nt: TGTGCCAGCAGCCAGGGCCAAAGCTCCTACGAGCAGTACTTC
v_call: TRBV3-1/TRBV3-2
clone_size: -
d_call: -
j_call: TRBJ2-7

cdr3_aa: CASSGGTSAATDTQYF
cdr3_nt: TGTGCCAGCAGCGGAGGGACTAGCGCCGCCACAGATACGCAGTATTTT
v_call: TRBV9
clone_size: -
d_call: TRBD2
j_call: TRBJ2-3

cdr3_aa: CAGSFGDYGYTF
cdr3_nt: TGTGCCGGCAGTTTTGGAGACTATGGCTACACCTTC
v_call: TRBV6-2/TRBV6-3
clone_size: -
d_call: -
j_call: TRBJ1-2

cdr3_aa: CASSDDRGPGNTIYF
cdr3_nt: TGTGCCAGCTCGGACGACAGGGGCCCTGGAAACACCATATATTTT
v_call: TRBV18
clone_size: once
d_call: TRBD1
j_call: TRBJ1-3

cdr3_aa: CASSRTSGASEQFF
cdr3_nt: TGCGCCAGCTCCCGGACTAGCGGGGCCTCTGAGCAGTTCTTC
v_call: TRBV10-1
clone_size: -
d_call: TRBD2
j_call: TRBJ2-1

cdr3_aa: CASGDIYTGELFF
cdr3_nt: TGTGCCTCAGGTGACATCTACACCGGGGAGCTGTTTTTT
v_call: TRBV30
clone_size: once
d_call: -
j_call: TRBJ2-2

cdr3_aa: CASSFWAGKVYNEQFF
cdr3_nt: TGTGCCAGCAGCTTTTGGGCAGGGAAGGTTTACAATGAGCAGTTCTTC
v_call: TRBV5-8
clone_size: -
d_call: -
j_call: TRBJ2-1

cdr3_aa: CARDVVNTEAFF
cdr3_nt: TGTGCCAGAGATGTAGTGAACACTGAAGCTTTCTTT
v_call: TRBV30
clone_size: once
d_call: -
j_call: TRBJ1-1